This T cell receptor (beta chain) derives from a study of T cell responses to AZD1222 COVID-19 vaccine (dated by TCRdb to about 2021). Turning to the overall study: AZD1222 recipients given second doses at about 4 weeks or at about 12 weeks were pooled, since spike-specific TCR depth and breadth were not found to differ between the two schedules. Enrollment into the trials was organized by age into subgroups of 18-55, 56-69 and 70-plus years, and those subgroups contained approximately 160, 26 and 62 TCR-sequenced participants, respectively. A total of 230 to 250 trial participants underwent TCR sequencing, of whom 207 had received two doses of AZD1222 and some 26 had received two doses of the MenACWY control vaccine. Broader findings and caveats from the paper: Most participants were white British and females outnumbered males, and the authors suggested that clonal diversity may have been underestimated. The vaccine-associated CD4 TCRs covered the entire spike protein, and the dominant responses fell in regions 160-218 and 743-854. Because no day 14 peak-response samples were available, repertoires were characterized only after the peak T cell response. Spike-specific TCR breadth and depth rose significantly after two AZD1222 doses compared with day 0 and with MenACWY recipients. Only a handful of AZD1222 recipients were SARS-CoV-2 seropositive at baseline, limiting conclusions about previously exposed vaccinees. The 56-69-year group was small, and its depth increase did not reach significance, likely because of low power. Reportedly, close to half of the unique spike-specific TCRs recognized epitopes lying outside the regions that are mutated in the B.1.351 and B.1.1.7 variants.

The CDR3 regions of human TCRbeta chains were analyzed by immunosequencing. In the authors' own workflow: Repertoire TCRs were checked for matches against a reference library of SARS-CoV-2-specific TCRs that had been generated using the MIRA antigen-specificity platform. Breadth was defined as the fraction of unique TCRs that were SARS-CoV-2-associated, and depth was defined as the fraction of total T cells that were SARS-CoV-2-associated. Using the MIRA data, each spike-specific TCR was mapped to the spike region that the TCR reacts to and placed in a CD4 or CD8 class. Log10-transformed breadth and depth values were compared by one-way ANOVA with Sidak's multiple comparisons tests. TCRdb retrieved this table from immuneACCESS and kept in-frame rearrangements only. Not all clones are present; in checked studies, unresolved V genes account for under half, and no reason is known for the remainder. The D gene and trimming were derived from the DNA, and the V and J assignments and clone size from that table. Here the sample has some 84,000 clones; 80% to 90% occur a single time. In total, the top ten clones hold approximately 7.9% of the sample.

The sample's time point, from its label and the paper: baseline before first vaccination. Samples from vaccinated people were obtained from the UK trials COV001 and COV002, which included a single-blind randomized controlled phase 2/3 trial of AZD1222 (ChAdOx1 nCoV-19) in healthy adults. For TCRbeta chain sequencing, PBMC samples from trial participants were taken at day 0 and at day 28 after the second dose. Remarks on this clone: Its recognized antigen is unknown. No much larger clone exists at a distance of one base, and base qualities are not known.

Trimming accounts for 4 bases at V and 0 bases at J, while the number of junction bases matched to no gene is 3. The CDR3 runs 16 residues from the cysteine to the phenylalanine. Of the read, only the CDR3 DNA is kept; its 48 bases are in frame from base 1. Via the germline V gene, CDR1 is SGHRS and CDR2 YFSETQ. The chain is encoded by TRBV5-1 joined to TRBJ2-2, with TRBD2 identical over 10 junction bases. This clonotype originated in an adult in good health. The material was peripheral blood, obtained on day 0 of AZD1222 vaccination. CDR3 loop: CASSRGLATNTGELFF. The DNA reads as follows: TGCGCCAGCAGCCGGGGACTAGCGACGAACACCGGGGAGCTGTTTTTT.